This T cell receptor beta chain was sequenced during a study of blood T cell repertoires in COVID-19. Generated by immunoSEQ multiplex PCR, the TCRdb table keeps only in-frame clones and is missing some. This table has approximately 470,000 clones, 80% to 90% appearing once. Trimming at V came to 0 bases and at J to 2 bases, leaving 8 bases not matched to a gene. CDR3 length: 17 residues. The germline V gene has CDR1 LNHNV and CDR2 YYDKDF (reference sequence). Sequenced: peripheral blood. The source is a human donor in a cohort sampled during active COVID-19. The V call is TRBV15, the J call TRBJ1-2; 8 nucleotides align to TRBD1. In DNA form, the CDR3 reads TGTGCCACCAGCAGAGAGTACAGGGGGTACGAGAACTATGGCTACACCTTC. Its translation: CATSREYRGYENYGYTF.